This entry features one T cell receptor (beta chain) sequence. This clonotype was detected many times. The specificity of this receptor is unknown. No much larger clonotype is one base removed from it; base qualities were not supplied. The data derive from a study of T cells in Graves' hyperthyroidism and ophthalmopathy (dated by TCRdb to the late 2010s). Study-level background: Peripheral blood was sampled at the time of initial diagnosis, prior to any treatment. A discovery cohort of around 98 patients, approximately 44 with Graves' ophthalmopathy and about 58 with stable Graves' hyperthyroidism, was used to find distinguishing TCR V-J signatures. Prospective prediction of ophthalmopathy was tested in an independent validation cohort of 18 to 20 hyperthyroidism patients and some 17 patients who later progressed to ophthalmopathy. For training and testing, the 80 to 100 patients in the discovery cohort were randomly divided in a 7:3 ratio. In addition, the study compared T-cell repertoires in thyroid tissue and in blood from several Graves' hyperthyroidism patients. Once sampling was done, hyperthyroidism patients were given methimazole at a starting dose of 30 mg daily, whereas ophthalmopathy patients were given high-dose intravenous methylprednisolone. The paper reports TCR Vbeta CDR3 sequencing of roughly 140 peripheral blood samples: around 45 ophthalmopathy, roughly 80 hyperthyroidism and approximately 17 progressor patients.

Ophthalmopathy patients had moderately to severely active disease, Clinical Activity Score of at least 3, NOSPECS grade of at least 4, and duration under 3 months. Any patient with an uncontrolled infection, another autoimmune disease, pregnancy or lactation was excluded. Diagnoses were based on clinical symptoms, serum thyroxine and TRAb, thyroid ultrasound and orbital computed tomography. PBMCs were isolated from more than 9 ml of fresh peripheral blood by Ficoll-Paque density gradient centrifugation. Total RNA was extracted using Trizol reagent, and RNA quality was assessed on an Agilent 2100 Bioanalyzer. The TCR beta CDR3 regions were amplified from RNA transcripts. The first round of RT-PCR for the TCR CDR3 was performed with the HTBI primer set and the Qiagen OneStep RT-PCR kit. Libraries were constructed in a second round of multiplex PCR, after which size selection and purification were performed. Libraries were sequenced paired-end with 100 bp reads on an Illumina HiSeq2000. On the authors' methods: Raw data were processed with SOAPnuke, discarding reads with adapters, uncalled bases, mean Phred below 15, or no exact constant-primer or identifier match. COPE v1.2.5 was used to merge high-quality paired reads, and clonotypes were defined as unique nucleotide sequences. MiTCR v1.1 was used to align clonotypes to the IMGT TRBV, TRBD and TRBJ reference segments. The analysis was restricted to V-J combinations with a frequency above 0.0001, which together covered about 99% of the repertoires. The TCS score was defined as the ratio of F50 (clonal expansion) to E x V (chaos), calculated using BLOSUM62-based TCRdist between CDR3 peptides within each V-J. Welch's t-statistics and random forest reduced 500 to 550 V-J features to about 13, which were used in a naive Bayes classifier (R e1071). The raw public data were reprocessed by TCRdb itself: fastp quality trimming at Q25, MiXCR clonotype calling, in-frame beta chains only. Entries are consolidated by CDR3 protein sequence, retaining the most common genes and DNA. What appears here as the V and J calls and clone size reflects TCRdb's work, not the paper's. In all, the sample holds approximately 600,000 distinct CDR3 sequences, and about 14% of those were seen once. 7% to 9% of the sample goes to the ten largest clones.

Looking up the germline V gene yields CDR1 SGHTA and CDR2 FQGTGA. Trimming takes 0 bases from V and 2 bases from J, and the germline ends sit 7 bases apart. The CDR3, from cysteine to phenylalanine, totals 15 residues. CDR3 DNA only is kept here, 45 bases in frame from base 1. Broad study findings and their caveats: During validation, the model predicted progression to ophthalmopathy a median of around 7 months ahead of onset, with more than 60% sensitivity and 72.22% specificity. Blood samples also contained most of the expanded thyroid clonotypes (frequency above 0.001), which suggests that blood repertoires may reflect thyroid immune responses. A 13 V-J signature model separated ophthalmopathy from stable hyperthyroidism, with about 90% sensitivity and approximately 81% specificity in cross-validation and 80%/75% in testing. Sample size was not statistically predetermined, and investigators were not blinded to group allocation.

Sequenced input: blood. The receptor's source is a woman aged 18-30 years with Graves' ophthalmopathy. The sequence links TRBV7-3 to TRBJ2-2; TRBD1 is possibly the D segment (6 matching bases). CDR3 loop: CASSLTQGNTGELFF. The sequence in DNA is TGTGCCAGCAGCTTAACACAGGGTAACACCGGGGAGCTGTTTTTT.